Here is one T cell receptor beta chain with its context. This record comes from a study of blood T cell repertoires in COVID-19. Per the original methods: Estimation of nucleated cell counts relied on the amplification of reference gene primers. Method: immunoSEQ multiplex PCR; TCRdb's copy keeps in-frame clones and lacks some. The DNA was the basis for D and trimming; V, J and clone size are from that table. Of approximately 45,000 clones in the sample, around 86% are singletons; the top ten hold less than 2.5%. J lost 6 bases, V lost 4 bases, and 15 bases had no gene match. Germline CDR1 and CDR2: SGDLS and YYNGEE. The CDR3 contains 17 residues.

The chain joins TRBV9 to TRBJ2-3; TRBD1 matches at 9 bases. This receptor was taken from a woman of 80 years or more with COVID-19, enrolled during active disease. The specimen was peripheral blood. The CDR3 region is CASSSRQGVFLWDTQYF. DNA of the CDR3: TGTGCCAGCAGCTCCCGACAGGGGGTTTTTCTATGGGATACGCAGTATTTT.